The clone carrying this T cell receptor beta chain was seen many times. This entry belongs to a study of T-cell reconstitution after alpha-beta-depleted transplantation in children. For TCRbeta, the library was prepared with unique molecular identifiers. TCRdb recomputed calls from the PCR reads with MiXCR, one row per CDR3 protein. Found here are about 580,000 distinct CDR3 sequences, 23% of them singletons; the top ten hold approximately 14%. Trimming removed 5 bases from V and 4 bases from J, with 17 bases in between. In germline, CDR1 is DFQATT, CDR2 SNEGSKA (reference sequence). The length of the CDR3 is 14 residues.

The clonotype originates from a boy in the first two years of life who had a stem cell transplant for acute myeloid leukemia, so the T cells may come from the graft donor. Sequencing was performed on PBMCs, mostly from graft donor cells, taken 360 days after TCRalphabeta/CD19-depleted stem cell transplant. The chain has TRBV20-1 and TRBJ1-2; weak D call: TRBD1 (5 bases). CDR3 in amino acids: CSADTGGLAYGYTF. The CDR3 coding sequence is TGCAGTGCTGATACAGGAGGACTAGCCTATGGCTACACCTTC.